The 27 T cell receptor beta chains given below trace back to one sample, sequenced in a study of blood T cell repertoires in COVID-19. The protocol was immunoSEQ multiplex PCR, while the TCRdb copy is restricted to in-frame clones and leaves out a portion. The sample has approximately 100,000 clones, roughly nine tenths seen once; the top ten hold approximately 15%. The material sequenced was peripheral blood. These receptors were taken from a man in his forties or fifties with acute or convalescent COVID-19.

This clone has a handful of counts. V usage is TRBV28 and J usage is TRBJ2-1; the match to TRBD2 covers 7 bases. The trim removed 7 bases at V and 5 bases at J, leaving 11 bases unmatched. Germline loops: CDR1 MDHEN, CDR2 SYDVKM. The CDR3 contains 15 residues. CDR3 loop: CASTPDGGFDNEQFF. Written as DNA, the CDR3 is TGTGCCAGCACCCCAGACGGGGGGTTCGACAATGAGCAGTTCTTC.

The chain employs TRBV28 and TRBJ1-1; TRBD1 might be the D (6 bases). The germline V and J ends were trimmed by 4 bases and 2 bases, with 8 bases remaining between them. The CDR3 covers 13 residues. Germline V lookup: CDR1 MDHEN, CDR2 SYDVKM. The CDR3 DNA follows: TGTGCCAGCAGTTCGGGACATAACACTGAAGCTTTCTTT. Amino acids: CASSSGHNTEAFF. Together with reference TRBV28 and TRBJ1-1, the CDR3 gives the full variable domain: DVKVTQSSRYLVKRTGEKVFLECVQDMDHENMFWYRQDPGLGLRLIYFSYDVKMKEKGDIPEGYSVSREKKERFSLILESASTNQTSMYLCASSSGHNTEAFFGQGTRLTVV.

V usage is TRBV2 and J usage is TRBJ1-2, with D possibly TRBD1 on 6 matching bases. Germline assignment: CDR1 SNHLY and CDR2 FYNNEI. The V gene lost 3 bases and the J gene lost 8 bases, with 13 bases spanning the gap. CDR3 length: 13 residues. The DNA for the CDR3 is TGTGCCAGCAGTGAGGGCAGGGGAAAGGGCTACACCTTC. Translated, it gives CASSEGRGKGYTF.

As DNA, the CDR3 is TGCGCCAGCAGCCAAGATTCGCAGACGAACACCGGGGAGCTGTTTTTT. Translating it yields CASSQDSQTNTGELFF. The rearrangement links TRBV4-3 to TRBJ2-2; no reliable D call. CDR3 length equals 16 residues. Germline CDR1 is LGHNA and CDR2 is YSLEER. V lost 0 bases, J lost 0 bases, and 8 bases lay in between.

This rearrangement joins TRBV3-1 (or the pseudogene TRBV3-2) to TRBJ1-2, with 8 nucleotides matching TRBD1. The J segment lost 11 bases and the V segment lost 4 bases, leaving 15 bases of the junction unmatched. CDR3 length: 15 residues. Germline V gives CDR1 LGHDT, CDR2 YNNKEL (reference sequence). The CDR3 DNA is TGTGCCAGCAGCCCCGACAGGGGCATAAGTTCGGGGTACACCTTC. It translates to CASSPDRGISSGYTF.

The chain couples TRBV6-5 to TRBJ2-7, with 10 bases aligning to TRBD1. The ends lost 6 bases at V and 5 bases at J; junction bases unmatched: 10. Germline loops: CDR1 MNHEY, CDR2 SVGAGI. CDR3 length: 15 residues. The CDR3 nucleotides are TGTGCCAGCAGCGGAACGGGACAGGGGACCCACGAGCAGTACTTC. Its protein is CASSGTGQGTHEQYF.

This chain connects TRBV7-2 to TRBJ1-1; D is uncertain. V dropped 5 bases and J dropped 7 bases, with 14 bases sitting between them. Germline CDR1 and CDR2: SGHTA and FQGNSA. CDR3 length equals 13 residues. CDR3 nucleotides: TGTGCCAGCAGCCTGTCGCCGTCGGGTGAAGCTTTCTTT. Its protein is CASSLSPSGEAFF.

The chain uses TRBV19 and TRBJ2-1; maybe TRBD1 (6 bases). The CDR3 extends over 11 amino acids. V was trimmed by 6 bases and J by 7 bases, leaving 7 bases between them. The germline CDR1 and CDR2 sequences are LNHDA and SQIVND (reference sequence). CDR3 coding DNA: TGTGCCAGTAGGCAGGGGAATGAGCAGTTCTTC. It codes for CASRQGNEQFF. Full variable domain (remainder filled in from reference TRBV19 and TRBJ2-1): DGGITQSPKYLFRKEGQNVTLSCEQNLNHDAMYWYRQDPGQGLRLIYYSQIVNDFQKGDIAEGYSVSREKKESFPLTVTSAQKNPTAFYLCASRQGNEQFFGPGTRLTVL.

This chain uses TRBV5-8 with TRBJ2-3, with a tentative D call TRBD1 (6 bases). The CDR3 runs 15 residues. CDR1 is SGHTS and CDR2 is YDEGEE in the germline V gene. V gave up 4 bases and J gave up 0 bases, with 12 bases separating them. The CDR3 nucleotides are TGTGCCAGCAGCGATACAGGGTCTAGCACAGATACGCAGTATTTT. It is translated as CASSDTGSSTDTQYF.

This clone was detected once. This chain joins TRBV27 and TRBJ2-1; 12 nucleotides agree with TRBD2. The V segment lost 6 bases and the J segment 4 bases; nucleotides outside the gene matches: 4. CDR1 and CDR2 (germline): MNHEY, SMNVEV (reference sequence). The CDR3 consists of 15 residues. CDR3 DNA: TGTGCCAGCAGACCTAGCGGGGGGGCTTACAATGAGCAGTTCTTC. Its protein product is CASRPSGGAYNEQFF.

The count of this clone is one. The gene calls are TRBV27 and TRBJ2-1; D ambiguous. CDR3 length equals 13 residues. CDR1 MNHEY and CDR2 SMNVEV come from the germline V gene (reference sequence). The V end lost 1 base, the J end lost 5 bases, and 6 bases lay between the germline ends. CDR3 region: CASSLLSDNEQFF. The CDR3 coding sequence is TGTGCCAGCAGTTTATTGAGTGACAATGAGCAGTTCTTC.

The chain has TRBV19 and TRBJ2-1; D is perhaps TRBD1 (6 bases). The germline V gene encodes CDR1 LNHDA and CDR2 SQIVND (reference sequence). The CDR3 is 13 residues long. Deletions cut 9 bases from V and 3 bases from J, with 12 bases between. CDR3 DNA: TGTGCCAGCCCCCCGGACAGCTACAATGAGCAGTTCTTC. Residues: CASPPDSYNEQFF.

The J gene is TRBJ2-1, the V gene TRBV19, with TRBD1 matching 7 bases. The CDR3 is 15 amino acids. V shed 2 bases and J 7 bases; nucleotides not matched to a gene: 8. Germline V gene lookup returns CDR1 LNHDA and CDR2 SQIVND (reference sequence). The CDR3 reads CASSISPGGRNEQFF. The CDR3 DNA reads as TGTGCCAGTAGTATATCTCCAGGGGGTAGGAATGAGCAGTTCTTC.

The CDR3 is CASSLAGTRGNTDTQYF. In DNA form, the CDR3 reads TGTGCCAGCAGCTTAGCGGGGACTAGGGGAAACACAGATACGCAGTATTTT. This chain connects TRBV7-9 to TRBJ2-3; 8 positions agree with TRBD2. The CDR3 extends over 17 amino acids. The V segment lost 0 bases and the J segment 2 bases; nucleotides outside the gene matches: 7. Germline CDR1 reads SEHNR; CDR2 reads FQNEAQ (reference sequence).

The V gene is TRBV18, the J gene TRBJ1-5; TRBD1 is a possible D gene (5 bases). The CDR3 covers 13 residues. Trimming took 6 bases from V and 4 from J, leaving 10 bases between them. Germline-derived CDR1 and CDR2 are KGHSH and LQKENI. The CDR3, as DNA: TGTGCCAGCTCCGGGGGTGGGAATCAGCCCCAGCATTTT. This gives the protein CASSGGGNQPQHF.

The chain joins TRBV2 to TRBJ1-2; D possibly corresponds to TRBD1 (6 bases). The V end was cut by 2 bases, the J end by 0 bases, with 19 bases between. Germline V gene data show CDR1 as SNHLY and CDR2 as FYNNEI. The CDR3 spans 18 residues. This CDR3 is CASSELAGALTANYGYTF. CDR3 in DNA: TGTGCCAGCAGTGAACTGGCGGGGGCGCTCACAGCTAACTATGGCTACACCTTC.

This chain connects TRBV19 to TRBJ1-2; 10 nucleotides agree with TRBD1. V shed 3 bases, J shed 8 bases, and the junction held 12 bases outside the gene matches. The CDR3 is made up of 16 amino acids. The germline gives CDR1 LNHDA, CDR2 SQIVND (reference sequence). CDR3 sequence (DNA): TGTGCCAGTAGTATCCCTCCGTACGGGACAGGGGAAGGCTACACCTTC. Its protein is CASSIPPYGTGEGYTF. Based on the CDR3 plus reference TRBV19 and TRBJ1-2, the full variable domain is DGGITQSPKYLFRKEGQNVTLSCEQNLNHDAMYWYRQDPGQGLRLIYYSQIVNDFQKGDIAEGYSVSREKKESFPLTVTSAQKNPTAFYLCASSIPPYGTGEGYTFGSGTRLTVV.

The chain couples TRBV2 to TRBJ1-5; a weak D match, TRBD1 (5 bases). Germline V gene data show CDR1 as SNHLY and CDR2 as FYNNEI. This CDR3 has 17 residues. Deletions cut 3 bases from V and 0 bases from J, with 15 bases between. CDR3 residues: CASSDEDKRLSNQPQHF. The CDR3 DNA follows: TGTGCCAGCAGTGACGAGGACAAGAGACTTAGCAATCAGCCCCAGCATTTT.

The gene calls are TRBV7-8 and TRBJ2-7; 13 positions match TRBD2. J lost 4 bases, V lost 3 bases, and 0 bases had no gene match. The CDR3 consists of 14 residues. CDR1 is SGHVS, CDR2 FQNEAQ, per germline. CDR3 region: CASSLTSGGYEQYF. The CDR3, as DNA: TGTGCCAGCAGCTTGACTAGCGGGGGGTACGAGCAGTACTTC.

The chain links TRBV28 to TRBJ2-2; perhaps TRBD1 as D (6 bases). The CDR3 runs 16 residues. V was clipped by 3 bases and J by 2 bases, with 13 bases between them. Germline lookup yields CDR1 MDHEN and CDR2 SYDVKM. The CDR3 loop is CASSFSGTTNTGELFF. The CDR3, as DNA: TGTGCCAGCAGTTTCTCTGGGACAACAAACACCGGGGAGCTGTTTTTT.

The chain recombines TRBV7-9 with TRBJ1-2; D ambiguous. CDR1 SEHNR and CDR2 FQNEAQ come from the germline V gene (reference sequence). This CDR3 is 13 amino acids long. The V end was cut by 2 bases, the J end by 2 bases, with 6 bases between. CDR3 residues: CASSLSQNYGYTF. DNA of the CDR3: TGTGCCAGCAGCTTATCGCAGAACTATGGCTACACCTTC.

The chain uses TRBV3-1 (or the pseudogene TRBV3-2) and TRBJ1-5; no clear D. Germline lookup yields CDR1 LGHDT and CDR2 YNNKEL (reference sequence). The CDR3 loop spans 15 amino acids. Trimming stripped 1 base from V and 1 base from J, with 8 bases between. The CDR3: CASSQVPASNQPQHF. CDR3 nucleotides: TGTGCCAGCAGCCAAGTCCCAGCGAGCAATCAGCCCCAGCATTTT.

The chain couples TRBV19 to TRBJ1-5; tentatively, D is TRBD1 (5 bases). Germline-derived CDR1 and CDR2 are LNHDA and SQIVND (reference sequence). This CDR3 has 18 residues. V lost 3 bases to trimming and J lost 0 bases, with 18 bases between them. DNA for the CDR3: TGTGCCAGTAGTATGGGCACCCCCCGGGGGGTTAGCAATCAGCCCCAGCATTTT. Translated, it gives CASSMGTPRGVSNQPQHF.

V gene TRBV5-1 combines with J gene TRBJ1-4; no clear D. CDR3 length: 15 amino acids. Trimming stripped 2 bases from V and 0 bases from J, with 8 bases between. Germline-derived CDR1 and CDR2 are SGHRS and YFSETQ. CDR3 amino acids: CASSLGGTTNEKLFF. In nucleotides, the CDR3 is TGCGCCAGCAGCTTAGGAGGGACAACTAATGAAAAACTGTTTTTT.

In nucleotides, the CDR3 is TGTGCCAGCAGCCAAACAGTTTACTCTGGAAACACCATATATTTT. It specifies CASSQTVYSGNTIYF. The chain couples TRBV7-9 to TRBJ1-3; D gene ambiguous. The CDR3 has 15 residues. V lost 5 bases to trimming and J lost 0 bases, with 11 bases between them. The germline CDR1 and CDR2 sequences are SEHNR and FQNEAQ (reference sequence). The entire variable domain, with the rest obtained from reference TRBV7-9 and TRBJ1-3, is as follows: DTGVSQNPRHKITKRGQNVTFRCDPISEHNRLYWYRQTLGQGPEFLTYFQNEAQLEKSRLLSDRFSAERPKGSFSTLEIQRTEQGDSAMYLCASSQTVYSGNTIYFGEGSWLTVV.

V is TRBV19 and J is TRBJ1-1; D is perhaps TRBD1 (6 bases). Germline lookup yields CDR1 LNHDA and CDR2 SQIVND (reference sequence). The CDR3 sequence is 13 residues long. V lost 4 bases to trimming and J lost 1 base, with 7 bases between them. DNA for the CDR3: TGTGCCAGTAGTAAGGACAGGAACACTGAAGCTTTCTTT. As protein: CASSKDRNTEAFF.

The genes are TRBV6-5 and TRBJ1-2, with D possibly matching TRBD1 (5 bases). The CDR3 loop spans 12 amino acids. The V gene lost 8 bases and the J gene lost 1 base, with 8 bases spanning the gap. CDR1 is MNHEY, CDR2 SVGAGI, per germline. CDR3 loop: CASGGLNYGYTF. The CDR3 nucleotides are TGTGCCAGCGGGGGACTTAACTATGGCTACACCTTC.